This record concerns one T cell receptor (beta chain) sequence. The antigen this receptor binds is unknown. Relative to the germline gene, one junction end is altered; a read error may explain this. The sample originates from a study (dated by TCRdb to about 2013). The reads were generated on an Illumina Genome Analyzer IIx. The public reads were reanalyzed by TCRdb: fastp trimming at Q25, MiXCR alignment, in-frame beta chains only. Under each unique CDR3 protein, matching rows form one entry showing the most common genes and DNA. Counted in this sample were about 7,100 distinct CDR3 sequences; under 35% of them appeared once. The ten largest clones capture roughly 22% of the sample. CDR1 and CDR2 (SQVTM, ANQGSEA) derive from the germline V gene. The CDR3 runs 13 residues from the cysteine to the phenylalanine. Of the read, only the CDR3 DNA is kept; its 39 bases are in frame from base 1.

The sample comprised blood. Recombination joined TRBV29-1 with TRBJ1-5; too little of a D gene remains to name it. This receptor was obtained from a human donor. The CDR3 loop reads CSVEGTNNQPQHF. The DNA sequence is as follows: TGCAGCGTCGAAGGCACAAACAATCAGCCCCAGCATTTT. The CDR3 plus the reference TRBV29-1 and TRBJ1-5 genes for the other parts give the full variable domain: SAVISQKPSRDICQRGTSLTIQCQVDSQVTMMFWYRQQPGQSLTLIATANQGSEATYESGFVIDKFPISRPNLTFSTLTVSNMSPEDSSIYLCSVEGTNNQPQHFGDGTRLSIL.